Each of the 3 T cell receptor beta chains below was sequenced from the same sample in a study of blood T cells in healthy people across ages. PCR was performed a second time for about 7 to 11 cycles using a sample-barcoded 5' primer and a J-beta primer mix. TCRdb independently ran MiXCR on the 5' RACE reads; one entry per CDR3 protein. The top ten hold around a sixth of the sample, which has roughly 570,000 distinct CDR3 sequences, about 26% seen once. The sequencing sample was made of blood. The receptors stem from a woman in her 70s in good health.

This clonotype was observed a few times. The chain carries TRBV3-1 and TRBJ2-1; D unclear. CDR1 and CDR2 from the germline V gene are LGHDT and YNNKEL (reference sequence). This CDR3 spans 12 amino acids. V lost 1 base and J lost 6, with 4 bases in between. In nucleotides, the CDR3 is TGTGCCAGCAGCCAAGTTGCCAATGAGCAGTTCTTC. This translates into CASSQVANEQFF.

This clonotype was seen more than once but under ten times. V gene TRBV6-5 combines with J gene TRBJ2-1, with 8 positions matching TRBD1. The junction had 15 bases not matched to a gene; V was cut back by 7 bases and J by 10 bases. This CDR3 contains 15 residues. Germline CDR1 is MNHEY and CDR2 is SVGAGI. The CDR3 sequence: CASNPTGVLSLEQFF. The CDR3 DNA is TGTGCCAGCAACCCGACAGGGGTACTTTCTCTGGAGCAGTTCTTC.

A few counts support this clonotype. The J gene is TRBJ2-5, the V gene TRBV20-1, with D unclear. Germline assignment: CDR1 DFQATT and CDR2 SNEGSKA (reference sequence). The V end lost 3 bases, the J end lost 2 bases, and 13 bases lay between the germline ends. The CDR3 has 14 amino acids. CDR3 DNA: TGCAGTGCTAGTACGCAGTTGCGGCAAGAGACCCAGTACTTC. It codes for CSASTQLRQETQYF.